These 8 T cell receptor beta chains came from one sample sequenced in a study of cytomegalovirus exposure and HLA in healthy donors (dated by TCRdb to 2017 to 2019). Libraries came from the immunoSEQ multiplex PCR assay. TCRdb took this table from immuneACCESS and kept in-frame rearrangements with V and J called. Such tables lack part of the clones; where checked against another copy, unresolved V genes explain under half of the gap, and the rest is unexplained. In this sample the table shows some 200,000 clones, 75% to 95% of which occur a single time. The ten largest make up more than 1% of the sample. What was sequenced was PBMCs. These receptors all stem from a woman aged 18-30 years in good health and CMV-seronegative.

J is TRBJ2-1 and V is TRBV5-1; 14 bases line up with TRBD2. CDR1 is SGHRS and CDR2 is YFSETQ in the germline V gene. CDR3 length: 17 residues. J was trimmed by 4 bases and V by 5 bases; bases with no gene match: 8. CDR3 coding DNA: TGCGCCAGCAGGGCCGGGACTAGCGGGAGCGGATACAATGAGCAGTTCTTC. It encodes CASRAGTSGSGYNEQFF.

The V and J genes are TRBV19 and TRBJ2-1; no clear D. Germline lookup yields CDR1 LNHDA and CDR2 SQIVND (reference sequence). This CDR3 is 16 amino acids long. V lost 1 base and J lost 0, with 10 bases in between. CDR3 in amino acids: CASSIGWRSSYNEQFF. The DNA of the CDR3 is TGTGCCAGTAGTATAGGTTGGAGAAGCTCCTACAATGAGCAGTTCTTC.

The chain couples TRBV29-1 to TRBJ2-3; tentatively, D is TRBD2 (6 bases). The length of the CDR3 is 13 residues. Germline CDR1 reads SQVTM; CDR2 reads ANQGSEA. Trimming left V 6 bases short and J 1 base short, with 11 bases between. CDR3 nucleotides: TGCAGCGTGTCATCTAGCGGCACAGATACGCAGTATTTT. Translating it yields CSVSSSGTDTQYF.

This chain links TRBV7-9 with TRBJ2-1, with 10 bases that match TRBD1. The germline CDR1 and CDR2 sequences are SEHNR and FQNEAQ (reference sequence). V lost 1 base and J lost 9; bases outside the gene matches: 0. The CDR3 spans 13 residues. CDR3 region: CASSLGTGGEQFF. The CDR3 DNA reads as TGTGCCAGCAGCTTAGGGACAGGGGGTGAGCAGTTCTTC.

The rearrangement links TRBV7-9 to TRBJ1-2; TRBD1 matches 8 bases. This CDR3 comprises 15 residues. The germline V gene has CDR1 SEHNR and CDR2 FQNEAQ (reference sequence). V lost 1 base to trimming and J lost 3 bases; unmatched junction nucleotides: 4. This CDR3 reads CASSLGRDRHYGYTF. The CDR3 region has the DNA TGTGCCAGCAGCTTAGGCCGGGACAGGCACTATGGCTACACCTTC.

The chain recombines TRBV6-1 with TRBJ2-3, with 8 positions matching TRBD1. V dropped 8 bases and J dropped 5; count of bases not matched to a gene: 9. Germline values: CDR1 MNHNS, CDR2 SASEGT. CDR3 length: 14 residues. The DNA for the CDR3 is TGTGCCAGCTTAGCCAGGGGGCGGGAAGATACGCAGTATTTT. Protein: CASLARGREDTQYF.

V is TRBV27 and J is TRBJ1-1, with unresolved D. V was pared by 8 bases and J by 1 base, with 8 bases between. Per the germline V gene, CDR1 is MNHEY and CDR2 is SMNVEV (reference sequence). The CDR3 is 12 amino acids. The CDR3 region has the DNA TGTGCCAGCGGAGGATGGAACACTGAAGCTTTCTTT. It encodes CASGGWNTEAFF.

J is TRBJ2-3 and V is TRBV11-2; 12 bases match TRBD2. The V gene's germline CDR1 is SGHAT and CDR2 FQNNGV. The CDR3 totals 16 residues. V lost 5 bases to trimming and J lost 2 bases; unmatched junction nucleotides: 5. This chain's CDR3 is CASSISSGRATDTQYF. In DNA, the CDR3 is TGTGCCAGCAGCATCTCTAGCGGGAGGGCCACAGATACGCAGTATTTT.